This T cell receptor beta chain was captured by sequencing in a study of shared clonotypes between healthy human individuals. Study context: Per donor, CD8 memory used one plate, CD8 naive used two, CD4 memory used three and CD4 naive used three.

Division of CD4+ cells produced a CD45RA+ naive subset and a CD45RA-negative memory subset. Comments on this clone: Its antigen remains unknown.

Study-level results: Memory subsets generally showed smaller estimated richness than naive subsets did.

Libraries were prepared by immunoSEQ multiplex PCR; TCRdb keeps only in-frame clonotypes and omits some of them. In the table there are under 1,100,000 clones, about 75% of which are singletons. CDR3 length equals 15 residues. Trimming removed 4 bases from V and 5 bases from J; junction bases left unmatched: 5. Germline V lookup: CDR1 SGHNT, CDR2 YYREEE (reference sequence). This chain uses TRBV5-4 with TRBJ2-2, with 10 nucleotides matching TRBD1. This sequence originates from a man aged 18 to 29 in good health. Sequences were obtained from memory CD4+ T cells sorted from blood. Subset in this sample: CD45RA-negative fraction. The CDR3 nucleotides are TGTGCCAGCAGCCCCGGGACAGGGGTTACCGGGGAGCTGTTTTTT. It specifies CASSPGTGVTGELFF.